Listed below are T cell receptor beta chains from one sample, sequenced in a study of vaccination and CD4 T cells after COVID-19. The antigens these receptors bind are not known. Each CDR3 protein gets one entry after TCRdb re-called the PCR reads with MiXCR. The sample has 13,000 to 15,000 distinct CDR3 sequences, 50% to 60% seen once; the top ten hold 3.5% to 5%. The sample consisted of CD4+ T cells from blood, cultured in vitro, taken before SARS-CoV-2 vaccination. The receptors come from a human donor who had recovered from COVID-19. CDR3s include the opening cysteine and the closing phenylalanine or tryptophan. D genes are given only for firm matches. Only some rows state a clone size, as once, few, many or a class for expanded clones.

CDR3 protein: CASEGALQPQHF; CDR3 DNA: TGTGCCAGTGAGGGGGCTCTCCAGCCCCAGCATTTT; clone size: few; J gene: TRBJ1-5; D gene: TRBD1; V gene: TRBV28
CDR3 protein: CASLTDLSSYEQYF; CDR3 DNA: TGTGCCAGCTTGACAGACCTTAGCTCCTACGAGCAGTACTTC; clone size: few; J gene: TRBJ2-7; D gene: NA; V gene: TRBV6-1
CDR3 protein: CASSITSGDTDTQYF; CDR3 DNA: TGTGCCAGTAGTATCACTAGCGGAGACACAGATACGCAGTATTTT; clone size: NA; J gene: TRBJ2-3; D gene: TRBD2; V gene: TRBV19
CDR3 protein: CASSSGDGTGIGGYTF; CDR3 DNA: TGTGCCAGTAGTAGTGGGGATGGGACAGGAATCGGCGGCTACACCTTC; clone size: few; J gene: TRBJ1-2; D gene: TRBD1; V gene: TRBV19
CDR3 protein: CASSQNPGTDYGYTF; CDR3 DNA: TGTGCCAGCAGCCAAAATCCGGGCACAGACTATGGCTACACCTTC; clone size: few; J gene: TRBJ1-2; D gene: NA; V gene: TRBV7-2
CDR3 protein: CASSPGTRDGYTF; CDR3 DNA: TGCGCCAGCAGTCCCGGGACGCGCGATGGCTACACCTTC; clone size: few; J gene: TRBJ1-2; D gene: NA; V gene: TRBV5-1
CDR3 protein: CASSFLQRWGADRSGANVLTF; CDR3 DNA: TGTGCCAGCAGCTTCCTTCAGAGGTGGGGGGCGGACCGCTCTGGGGCCAACGTCCTGACTTTC; clone size: few; J gene: TRBJ2-6; D gene: NA; V gene: TRBV7-6
CDR3 protein: CATSEGLASSTQYF; CDR3 DNA: TGTGCCACCAGTGAGGGACTAGCGAGCAGTACGCAGTATTTT; clone size: NA; J gene: TRBJ2-3; D gene: TRBD2; V gene: TRBV24-1
CDR3 protein: CASSLALGGYTF; CDR3 DNA: TGTGCCAGCAGCTTAGCGCTGGGGGGCTACACCTTC; clone size: few; J gene: TRBJ1-2; D gene: NA; V gene: TRBV7-9
CDR3 protein: CASRLEDRAGKLFF; CDR3 DNA: TGTGCCAGTAGACTAGAGGACAGGGCAGGGAAACTGTTTTTT; clone size: NA; J gene: TRBJ1-4; D gene: TRBD1; V gene: TRBV6-1
CDR3 protein: CASSRTRDTRSYEQYF; CDR3 DNA: TGTGCCAGCAGCCGAACACGGGACACCAGATCCTACGAGCAGTACTTC; clone size: NA; J gene: TRBJ2-7; D gene: NA; V gene: TRBV6-1
CDR3 protein: CASSLVGGDNQPQHF; CDR3 DNA: TGTGCCAGCAGCTTAGTTGGGGGGGACAATCAGCCCCAGCATTTT; clone size: few; J gene: TRBJ1-5; D gene: NA; V gene: TRBV7-2
CDR3 protein: CASSFSTDTQYF; CDR3 DNA: TGTGCCAGCAGTTTCTCCACAGATACGCAGTATTTT; clone size: NA; J gene: TRBJ2-3; D gene: NA; V gene: TRBV2
CDR3 protein: CASSFGQETQYF; CDR3 DNA: TGTGCCAGCAGCTTCGGGCAAGAGACCCAGTACTTC; clone size: NA; J gene: TRBJ2-5; D gene: NA; V gene: TRBV7-9
CDR3 protein: CASSYSPGADSPLHF; CDR3 DNA: TGTGCCAGCAGTTACTCCCCGGGGGCAGACTCACCCCTCCACTTT; clone size: few; J gene: TRBJ1-6; D gene: NA; V gene: TRBV6-5
CDR3 protein: CASSYGSLDSNQPQHF; CDR3 DNA: TGTGCCAGCAGTTACGGCAGCCTAGATAGCAATCAGCCCCAGCATTTT; clone size: NA; J gene: TRBJ1-5; D gene: NA; V gene: TRBV6-5
CDR3 protein: CASSLSRAETQYF; CDR3 DNA: TGTGCCAGCTCGCTCTCGCGGGCGGAGACCCAGTACTTC; clone size: NA; J gene: TRBJ2-5; D gene: NA; V gene: TRBV18
CDR3 protein: CSAPPPGAISSPLHF; CDR3 DNA: TGCAGTGCCCCTCCGCCGGGGGCGATTAGTTCACCCCTCCACTTT; clone size: few; J gene: TRBJ1-6; D gene: NA; V gene: TRBV20-1
CDR3 protein: CSAPAASGGKDTQYF; CDR3 DNA: TGCAGTGCTCCGGCGGCGTCGGGAGGAAAGGATACGCAGTATTTT; clone size: few; J gene: TRBJ2-3; D gene: TRBD2; V gene: TRBV20-1
CDR3 protein: CASSFGPGGSSYEQYF; CDR3 DNA: TGTGCCAGCAGCTTTGGTCCAGGGGGTAGCTCCTACGAGCAGTACTTC; clone size: NA; J gene: TRBJ2-7; D gene: TRBD1; V gene: TRBV7-2
CDR3 protein: CASSLGSGNTIYF; CDR3 DNA: TGTGCCAGCAGCCTTGGGAGTGGAAACACCATATATTTT; clone size: NA; J gene: TRBJ1-3; D gene: NA; V gene: TRBV11-2
CDR3 protein: CASSLRMDTEAFF; CDR3 DNA: TGTGCCAGTAGTTTGCGGATGGATACTGAAGCTTTCTTT; clone size: NA; J gene: TRBJ1-1; D gene: NA; V gene: TRBV19
CDR3 protein: CSARLQNTEAFF; CDR3 DNA: TGCAGTGCTAGGCTCCAGAACACTGAAGCTTTCTTT; clone size: NA; J gene: TRBJ1-1; D gene: NA; V gene: TRBV20-1
CDR3 protein: CASSLTGPGASPLHF; CDR3 DNA: TGTGCCAGCAGCTTAACAGGGCCTGGGGCTTCACCCCTCCACTTT; clone size: NA; J gene: TRBJ1-6; D gene: NA; V gene: TRBV7-3
CDR3 protein: CASSPGLAGGADTQYF; CDR3 DNA: TGTGCCAGCAGCCCCGGACTAGCGGGAGGGGCAGATACGCAGTATTTT; clone size: NA; J gene: TRBJ2-3; D gene: TRBD2; V gene: TRBV7-3
CDR3 protein: CASSLGRIDSPLHF; CDR3 DNA: TGTGCCAGCAGCTTAGGCAGGATAGATTCACCCCTCCACTTT; clone size: few; J gene: TRBJ1-6; D gene: NA; V gene: TRBV7-6
CDR3 protein: CASSSTGAGANVLTF; CDR3 DNA: TGTGCCAGTAGTTCGACAGGGGCTGGGGCCAACGTCCTGACTTTC; clone size: NA; J gene: TRBJ2-6; D gene: TRBD1; V gene: TRBV19
CDR3 protein: CSARDLFLREQYF; CDR3 DNA: TGCAGTGCTAGGGACCTATTTCTCCGCGAGCAGTACTTC; clone size: NA; J gene: TRBJ2-7; D gene: NA; V gene: TRBV20-1
CDR3 protein: CASSNPQGYQPQHF; CDR3 DNA: TGTGCCAGTAGTAATCCGCAGGGGTATCAGCCCCAGCATTTT; clone size: few; J gene: TRBJ1-5; D gene: NA; V gene: TRBV19
CDR3 protein: CSARDLTGIYGYTF; CDR3 DNA: TGCAGTGCTAGAGATCTGACAGGGATCTATGGCTACACCTTC; clone size: NA; J gene: TRBJ1-2; D gene: TRBD1; V gene: TRBV20-1
CDR3 protein: CASSLGTVTETQYF; CDR3 DNA: TGTGCCAGCAGCTTAGGGACAGTTACAGAGACCCAGTACTTC; clone size: NA; J gene: TRBJ2-5; D gene: NA; V gene: TRBV7-2
CDR3 protein: CASRKISGGARETQYF; CDR3 DNA: TGTGCCAGCAGAAAGATTAGCGGGGGGGCCCGGGAGACCCAGTACTTC; clone size: NA; J gene: TRBJ2-5; D gene: TRBD2; V gene: TRBV6-2/TRBV6-3
CDR3 protein: CASSMGLETDTQYF; CDR3 DNA: TGTGCCAGCAGCATGGGACTAGAGACAGATACGCAGTATTTT; clone size: NA; J gene: TRBJ2-3; D gene: TRBD2; V gene: TRBV7-2
CDR3 protein: CASSLWVGANQPQHF; CDR3 DNA: TGTGCCAGCAGCCTCTGGGTAGGGGCCAATCAGCCCCAGCATTTT; clone size: few; J gene: TRBJ1-5; D gene: NA; V gene: TRBV7-8
CDR3 protein: CASSELGLSDGYTF; CDR3 DNA: TGTGCCAGCAGTGAATTGGGCCTGAGCGATGGCTACACCTTC; clone size: NA; J gene: TRBJ1-2; D gene: NA; V gene: TRBV2
CDR3 protein: CASSPHLGTGGGEQYF; CDR3 DNA: TGTGCCAGCAGTCCGCACCTCGGGACAGGGGGTGGGGAGCAGTACTTC; clone size: NA; J gene: TRBJ2-7; D gene: TRBD1; V gene: TRBV27
CDR3 protein: CSASGTGRVNEQFF; CDR3 DNA: TGCAGTGCTAGCGGGACAGGGCGCGTCAATGAGCAGTTCTTC; clone size: few; J gene: TRBJ2-1; D gene: TRBD1; V gene: TRBV20-1
CDR3 protein: CASSLRGELFF; CDR3 DNA: TGTGCCAGCAGTCTTAGGGGGGAGCTGTTTTTT; clone size: NA; J gene: TRBJ2-2; D gene: NA; V gene: TRBV28
CDR3 protein: CASSYRGIGAFF; CDR3 DNA: TGTGCCAGCAGTTATAGGGGCATCGGAGCTTTCTTT; clone size: NA; J gene: TRBJ1-1; D gene: NA; V gene: TRBV6-5
CDR3 protein: CASSYSARGAEAFF; CDR3 DNA: TGTGCCAGCAGTTACTCGGCCAGGGGGGCTGAAGCTTTCTTT; clone size: NA; J gene: TRBJ1-1; D gene: TRBD1; V gene: TRBV6-5
CDR3 protein: CASSGHPQETQYF; CDR3 DNA: TGTGCCAGCAGCGGACACCCCCAAGAGACCCAGTACTTC; clone size: NA; J gene: TRBJ2-5; D gene: NA; V gene: TRBV7-6
CDR3 protein: CASRTAYEQYF; CDR3 DNA: TGTGCCAGTAGGACAGCCTACGAGCAGTACTTC; clone size: NA; J gene: TRBJ2-7; D gene: NA; V gene: TRBV6-1
CDR3 protein: CASRQDNSPLHF; CDR3 DNA: TGTGCCAGCAGACAGGACAATTCACCCCTCCACTTT; clone size: NA; J gene: TRBJ1-6; D gene: NA; V gene: TRBV2
CDR3 protein: CASSLAQGGYTF; CDR3 DNA: TGTGCCAGCAGCTTAGCGCAAGGAGGCTACACCTTC; clone size: NA; J gene: TRBJ1-2; D gene: NA; V gene: TRBV7-2
CDR3 protein: CATSRDRGGSGYTF; CDR3 DNA: TGTGCCACCAGCAGAGATCGCGGGGGGAGCGGCTACACCTTC; clone size: NA; J gene: TRBJ1-2; D gene: NA; V gene: TRBV15
CDR3 protein: CSAASNEQFF; CDR3 DNA: TGCAGTGCTGCTTCCAATGAGCAGTTCTTC; clone size: NA; J gene: TRBJ2-1; D gene: NA; V gene: TRBV20-1
CDR3 protein: CASRQTGGADGYTF; CDR3 DNA: TGTGCCAGCCGACAAACAGGGGGCGCAGATGGCTACACCTTC; clone size: few; J gene: TRBJ1-2; D gene: TRBD1; V gene: TRBV6-1
CDR3 protein: CASTTSRQEANYGYTF; CDR3 DNA: TGTGCCAGCACCACATCCAGACAGGAAGCTAACTATGGCTACACCTTC; clone size: few; J gene: TRBJ1-2; D gene: NA; V gene: TRBV6-1
CDR3 protein: CASSYSRVQGSGNTIYF; CDR3 DNA: TGTGCCAGCAGTTACTCTCGGGTACAGGGCTCTGGAAACACCATATATTTT; clone size: NA; J gene: TRBJ1-3; D gene: NA; V gene: TRBV6-5
CDR3 protein: CASSDRGNGELFF; CDR3 DNA: TGTGCCAGCAGCGACAGGGGGAACGGGGAGCTGTTTTTT; clone size: NA; J gene: TRBJ2-2; D gene: TRBD1; V gene: TRBV7-9
CDR3 protein: CASSIRGGQPRANTEAFF; CDR3 DNA: TGTGCCAGTAGTATAAGAGGGGGACAGCCACGGGCAAACACTGAAGCTTTCTTT; clone size: NA; J gene: TRBJ1-1; D gene: TRBD1; V gene: TRBV19
CDR3 protein: CASSLGGSRGQPQHF; CDR3 DNA: TGTGCCAGCAGCTTAGGGGGGTCGAGGGGCCAGCCCCAGCATTTT; clone size: NA; J gene: TRBJ1-5; D gene: NA; V gene: TRBV7-9
CDR3 protein: CASTLLAGQETQYF; CDR3 DNA: TGTGCCAGCACCCTACTAGCGGGGCAAGAGACCCAGTACTTC; clone size: NA; J gene: TRBJ2-5; D gene: TRBD2; V gene: TRBV11-3
CDR3 protein: CASSSASSGRGNEQFF; CDR3 DNA: TGTGCCAGCAGTTCAGCCTCTAGCGGCCGGGGGAATGAGCAGTTCTTC; clone size: once; J gene: TRBJ2-1; D gene: TRBD2; V gene: TRBV28
CDR3 protein: CASSYRVEAQYF; CDR3 DNA: TGTGCCAGCAGTTACAGGGTGGAGGCCCAGTACTTC; clone size: few; J gene: TRBJ2-5; D gene: NA; V gene: TRBV12-3/TRBV12-4